These 15 T cell receptor beta chains came from one sample sequenced in a study of T-cell memory formation after mild COVID-19. TCRdb analysed the 5' RACE reads with MiXCR anew, one entry per CDR3 protein. The sample carries approximately 89,000 distinct CDR3 sequences, around 25% recorded once. Sequencing was carried out using PBMCs or a T cell subset sorted from them (not recorded which). These receptors were taken from a man aged 18-30 years who had mild COVID-19 (a few samples of this study predate the infection). Cell type and time point are not known.

This chain links TRBV3-1 with TRBJ1-1; unclear D gene. Trimming removed 7 bases from V and 5 bases from J, with 17 bases in between. Germline V gene data show CDR1 as LGHDT and CDR2 as YNNKEL (reference sequence). This CDR3 comprises 14 residues. The CDR3 region has the DNA TGTGCCAGCAACTGGAATTTGTTAGAGACTGAAGCTTTCTTT. Translation: CASNWNLLETEAFF.

The table lists this clonotype with a few counts. The V gene is TRBV12-3 or TRBV12-4, the J gene TRBJ1-5, with D hard to call. There are 12 residues in the CDR3. The V end was cut by 3 bases, the J end by 4 bases, with 4 bases between. CDR3 loop: CASSFGNQPQHF. CDR3 nucleotide sequence: TGTGCCAGCAGTTTCGGAAATCAGCCCCAGCATTTT.

This clonotype was detected many times. The chain employs TRBV7-6 and TRBJ2-7, with TRBD1 identical over 7 bases. J was trimmed by 5 bases and V by 4 bases; bases with no gene match: 20. The CDR3 sequence is 18 residues long. CDR1 and CDR2 (germline): SGHVS, FNYEAQ. CDR3 DNA sequence: TGTGCCAGCAGCTCTGGGGCAGGGGGAAGAAAAAAAGTCGACGAGCAGTACTTC. Translation gives CASSSGAGGRKKVDEQYF.

V and J are TRBV4-1 and TRBJ1-2; D possibly corresponds to TRBD1 (5 bases). The germline CDR1 and CDR2 sequences are MGHRA and YSYEKL. V lost 7 bases, J lost 6 bases, and 27 bases lay in between. The CDR3 runs 17 residues. CDR3 residues: CASIFEPTSGTTDGYTF. The CDR3 DNA follows: TGCGCCAGCATCTTCGAGCCAACCTCCGGGACGACAGATGGCTACACCTTC.

V is TRBV4-1 and J is TRBJ2-7; D may correspond to TRBD1 or TRBD2 (5 bases each). The CDR3 has 14 amino acids. Germline assignment: CDR1 MGHRA and CDR2 YSYEKL. V lost 5 bases to trimming and J lost 3 bases, with 14 bases between them. The CDR3 bases are TGCGCCAGCAGCGCGATGGGGGTGGGCTACGAGCAGTACTTC. Translated: CASSAMGVGYEQYF.

This chain uses TRBV6-4 with TRBJ2-1; D not certain. The CDR3 loop spans 14 amino acids. The V gene lost 1 base and the J gene lost 3 bases, with 7 bases spanning the gap. Germline-derived CDR1 and CDR2 are MRHNA and SNTAGT. In DNA, the CDR3 is TGTGCCAGCAGTGACTGGCCTAACTACAATGAGCAGTTCTTC. As protein: CASSDWPNYNEQFF.

This clonotype was observed a handful of times. CDR3 bases: TGTGCCAGCAGCCCCGGGACAGGGGAAGATACGCAGTATTTT. Residues: CASSPGTGEDTQYF. This sequence joins TRBV2 and TRBJ2-3; 10 bases are shared with TRBD1. This CDR3 contains 14 residues. From germline, CDR1 is SNHLY and CDR2 FYNNEI. With V trimmed by 6 bases and J by 5 bases, 5 bases remained unmatched.

This clonotype was seen more than once but under ten times. This chain joins TRBV29-1 and TRBJ2-1; D perhaps matches TRBD1 (7 bases). The CDR3 has 18 residues. The V end was cut by 1 base, the J end by 3 bases, with 22 bases between. In germline, CDR1 is SQVTM, CDR2 ANQGSEA. CDR3 protein: CSVEGGPTAGGFYNEQFF. The CDR3 DNA sequence: TGCAGCGTTGAAGGAGGACCCACAGCAGGGGGGTTCTACAATGAGCAGTTCTTC.

This clonotype was picked up a small number of times. The V gene is TRBV10-2, the J gene TRBJ2-7, with a tentative D call TRBD1 (7 bases). The CDR3 spans 14 residues. Germline CDR1 and CDR2: WSHSY and SAAADI. V lost 2 bases and J 4 bases, leaving 12 bases between the germline ends. The CDR3: CASSEAEGAYEQYF. Here the CDR3 DNA reads TGCGCCAGCAGTGAGGCGGAGGGGGCTTACGAGCAGTACTTC.

The V call is TRBV6-2 or TRBV6-3, the J call TRBJ2-5; D not resolved. The CDR3 extends over 12 amino acids. Germline CDR1 reads MNHEY; CDR2 reads SVGEGT. Trimming cost V 5 bases and J 7 bases, with 11 bases left between them. The CDR3, as DNA: TGTGCCAGCAGTATAACTCGCGGGACCCAGTACTTC. Its protein is CASSITRGTQYF.

In DNA form, the CDR3 reads TGTGCCAGCTCACCACGACGGACACCGGGACAGGGGGTTGACAGGGAGCTGTTTTTT. Its translation is CASSPRRTPGQGVDRELFF. The rearrangement uses TRBV18 and TRBJ2-2; 11 bases align to TRBD1. The CDR3 length is 19 residues. Germline V CDR1 and CDR2: KGHSH, LQKENI. Unmatched junction bases numbered 16, after V lost 1 base and J lost 9 bases. The full variable domain, its missing parts supplied by reference TRBV18 and TRBJ2-2, is NAGVMQNPRHLVRRRGQEARLRCSPMKGHSHVYWYRQLPEEGLKFMVYLQKENIIDESGMPKERFSAEFPKEGPSILRIQQVVRGDSAAYFCASSPRRTPGQGVDRELFFGEGSRLTVL.

This clonotype was seen ten or more times. The chain uses TRBV5-1 and TRBJ1-5; 8 bases are shared with TRBD1. CDR1 SGHRS and CDR2 YFSETQ come from the germline V gene. CDR3 size: 13 residues. V shed 3 bases, J shed 5 bases, and the junction held 1 base outside the gene matches. The CDR3 coding sequence is TGCGCCAGCAGCTCGACAGGGGATCAGCCCCAGCATTTT. Protein: CASSSTGDQPQHF.

The chain links TRBV6-2 or TRBV6-3 to TRBJ2-7, with D perhaps TRBD1 or TRBD2 (5 bases each). The V and J ends lost 6 bases and 7 bases respectively, with 13 bases between them. This CDR3 has 12 residues. Germline values: CDR1 MNHEY, CDR2 SVGEGT. In nucleotides, the CDR3 is TGTGCCAGCAGGGGGGACCTGAGGGAGCAGTACGTC. Amino acid sequence: CASRGDLREQYV.

The chain has TRBV14 and TRBJ1-1; unclear D gene. The germline V gene has CDR1 SGHDN and CDR2 FVKESK. The germline V and J ends were trimmed by 1 base and 3 bases, with 12 bases remaining between them. The length of the CDR3 is 15 residues. CDR3 DNA: TGTGCCAGCAGCCAAGGCCATGGTGGTCACACTGAAGCTTTCTTT. Translation gives CASSQGHGGHTEAFF.

This clonotype was detected only a few times. V and J are TRBV7-9 and TRBJ1-4; D may be TRBD1 (5 bases). The CDR3 length is 15 residues. The germline CDR1 and CDR2 sequences are SEHNR and FQNEAQ (reference sequence). Deletions cut 6 bases from V and 4 bases from J, with 15 bases between. The CDR3 is CASSPDSGRNEKLFF. For the CDR3, the DNA is TGTGCCAGCAGTCCTGACTCAGGGCGTAATGAAAAACTGTTTTTT.